This TCR beta chain is drawn from a study of vaccination and CD4 T cells after COVID-19. Across the study: Post-vaccine sampling followed dose two by a median roughly 70 days (range 14 to 241).

Sequencing of DNA taken from cultured CD4+ T cells relied on the Oncomine TCR Beta short-read assay. TCRdb processed the PCR reads anew with MiXCR; each CDR3 protein has one entry. The sample has fewer than 9,500 distinct CDR3 sequences, 64% seen once. Comments on this clonotype: Its cognate antigen is unknown.

J was trimmed by 7 bases and V by 6 bases; bases with no gene match: 1. Germline V gene lookup returns CDR1 SGHVS and CDR2 FQNEAQ. The CDR3 length is 12 residues. Regarding treatment: roughly 10-day PBMC culture with coronavirus spike peptide pools or control peptides (ViraFEST assay). The clonotype originates from a human donor who had recovered from COVID-19. Sequenced sample: CD4+ T cells from blood, cultured in vitro. The chain couples TRBV7-8 to TRBJ1-2; 11 nucleotides align to TRBD1. The CDR3 region has the DNA TGTGCCAGCAGGGGGACAGGGGGTGGCTACACCTTC. Translating gives CASRGTGGGYTF.